Given below is one T cell receptor beta chain in context. Its specificity is not known. The data were obtained in a study of cytomegalovirus exposure and HLA in healthy donors. Study-level points and caveats: When presence/absence was analysed, sequencing depth was taken to be roughly uniform across donors.

Though nominally healthy at sampling, donors likely had unrecorded immune exposures. The primer mix had 60 Vbeta and 13 Jbeta primers. Profiling relied on immunoSEQ multiplex PCR, and the TCRdb table lists in-frame clones only, not all of them. The table lists 150,000 to 200,000 clones, roughly 84% of them singletons, with 0.2% to 0.3% in the top ten. Sample: PBMCs. This receptor was taken from a boy younger than 18 in good health and CMV-seronegative.

In nucleotides, the CDR3 is TGTGCCAGCAGCTCACTATTAGCGGGGGGCTCCTACGAGCAGTACTTC. Its translation: CASSSLLAGGSYEQYF. The chain carries TRBV4-2 and TRBJ2-7; 10 nucleotides agree with TRBD2. Germline CDR1 is LGHNA and CDR2 is YNFKEQ. The V segment lost 5 bases and the J segment 0 bases; nucleotides outside the gene matches: 7. CDR3 length: 16 amino acids.